Listed below are T cell receptor beta chains from one sample, sequenced in a study of blood T cell repertoires in COVID-19. Sequencing used immunoSEQ multiplex PCR; TCRdb keeps in-frame clones, though not all of them. The sample consists of 43,000 or so clones, roughly 85% of them appearing once. Material: peripheral blood. These receptor sequences come from a man aged 55 to 70 with active COVID-19. CDR3s include the opening cysteine and the closing phenylalanine or tryptophan. The D gene is left open where the match is weak. Only some rows state a clone size, as once, few, many or a class for expanded clones.

j_gene | v_gene | abundance | d_gene | CDR3aa | CDR3nt
TRBJ2-5 | TRBV5-4 | once | NA | CASSLDPAGTQYF | TGTGCCAGCAGCTTGGACCCAGCAGGGACCCAGTACTTC
TRBJ2-2 | TRBV6-5 | NA | NA | CASHGGTGELFF | TGTGCCAGCCACGGGGGCACCGGGGAGCTGTTTTTT
TRBJ1-3 | TRBV19 | NA | NA | CASSMGQSSGNTIYF | TGTGCCAGTAGTATGGGGCAGAGCTCTGGAAACACCATATATTTT
TRBJ1-2 | TRBV10-3 | NA | TRBD1 | CAISLQGAGGYTF | TGTGCCATCAGTCTACAGGGGGCAGGTGGCTACACCTTC
TRBJ1-6 | TRBV6-1 | NA | NA | CASSDRRNSNSPLHF | TGTGCCAGCAGTGACAGGCGAAATTCAAATTCACCCCTCCACTTT
TRBJ2-7 | TRBV5-1 | NA | NA | CASSLAGEYEQYF | TGCGCCAGCAGCTTGGCCGGGGAGTACGAGCAGTACTTC
TRBJ2-1 | TRBV10-3 | NA | TRBD2 | CAISEKREADEQFF | TGTGCCATCAGTGAGAAGCGGGAGGCGGATGAGCAGTTCTTC
TRBJ2-2 | TRBV3-1/TRBV3-2 | NA | TRBD2 | CASSQDSAGVHTGELFF | TGTGCCAGCAGCCAAGATTCAGCGGGAGTCCACACCGGGGAGCTGTTTTTT
TRBJ1-6 | TRBV6-1 | few | NA | CASSERERSRNSPLHF | TGTGCCAGCAGTGAAAGAGAACGAAGTCGAAATTCACCCCTCCACTTT
TRBJ2-1 | TRBV7-9 | NA | TRBD2 | CASSHTSGRAQNEQFF | TGTGCCAGCAGCCACACTAGCGGGAGGGCCCAGAATGAGCAGTTCTTC
TRBJ1-1 | TRBV10-3 | NA | NA | CAISFDTMNTEAFF | TGTGCCATCAGTTTTGACACAATGAACACTGAAGCTTTCTTT
TRBJ2-3 | TRBV27 | NA | TRBD2 | CASSPIFQRESRTDTQYF | TGTGCCAGCAGTCCCATATTCCAGCGGGAGTCCCGCACAGATACGCAGTATTTT
TRBJ2-7 | TRBV9 | NA | TRBD1 | CASSVGPGGTGSREQYF | TGTGCCAGCAGCGTAGGTCCAGGCGGGACAGGGTCAAGGGAGCAGTACTTC
TRBJ1-6 | TRBV6-4 | NA | NA | CASSDSGGQTPLHF | TGTGCCAGCAGTGACTCGGGGGGTCAGACACCCCTCCACTTT
TRBJ2-6 | TRBV15 | NA | TRBD2 | CATSRGTSGRVGPGANVLTF | TGTGCCACCAGCAGAGGGACTAGCGGGAGAGTGGGTCCTGGGGCCAACGTCCTGACTTTC
TRBJ2-3 | TRBV28 | NA | TRBD2 | CASSFNGRETDTQYF | TGTGCCAGCAGTTTTAACGGGAGGGAGACAGATACGCAGTATTTT
TRBJ1-2 | TRBV30 | NA | TRBD1 | CAWGLTGEAWYGYTF | TGTGCCTGGGGTCTTACAGGGGAGGCTTGGTATGGCTACACCTTC
TRBJ2-1 | TRBV11-1 | NA | NA | CASSFRGNEQFF | TGTGCCAGCAGCTTTAGGGGCAATGAGCAGTTCTTC
TRBJ1-1 | TRBV5-6 | NA | NA | CASSTDSENTEAFF | TGTGCCAGCAGCACGGACAGTGAGAACACTGAAGCTTTCTTT
TRBJ1-5 | TRBV5-6 | NA | TRBD1 | CASSLAATGVGNQPQHF | TGTGCCAGCAGCTTAGCCGCGACAGGGGTGGGGAATCAGCCCCAGCATTTT
TRBJ2-7 | TRBV6-2/TRBV6-3 | NA | TRBD2 | CASSYSANKLAIYYEQYF | TGTGCCAGCAGTTACTCGGCTAACAAACTAGCGATTTACTACGAGCAGTACTTC
TRBJ1-1 | TRBV7-2 | NA | NA | CASSPYRALDLGAFF | TGTGCCAGCAGCCCCTACAGGGCTCTGGATTTGGGAGCTTTCTTT
TRBJ1-5 | TRBV2 | once | TRBD1 | CASSGTGDQPQHF | TGTGCCAGCAGTGGGACAGGGGATCAGCCCCAGCATTTT
TRBJ2-7 | TRBV18 | once | NA | CASSPREFSYEQYF | TGTGCCAGCTCACCCCGTGAGTTCTCCTACGAGCAGTACTTC
TRBJ2-7 | TRBV27 | NA | NA | CASRGDSSYEQYF | TGTGCCAGCAGGGGGGACTCCTCCTACGAGCAGTACTTC
TRBJ2-6 | TRBV10-3 | NA | NA | CAISARGSGANVLTF | TGTGCCATCAGTGCCCGGGGATCTGGGGCCAACGTCCTGACTTTC
TRBJ1-6 | TRBV7-3 | NA | NA | CASSFDSGGTPLHF | TGTGCCAGCAGCTTTGACAGCGGAGGGACTCCCCTCCACTTT
TRBJ2-1 | TRBV7-9 | NA | TRBD1 | CASSSDRDEQFF | TGTGCCAGCAGCTCGGACAGGGATGAGCAGTTCTTC
TRBJ2-1 | TRBV10-3 | NA | TRBD1 | CAIRHRDRDNEQFF | TGTGCCATCAGGCACCGGGACAGGGACAATGAGCAGTTCTTC
TRBJ2-3 | TRBV4-3 | once | TRBD2 | CASSQGTSGSELGVTQYF | TGCGCCAGCAGCCAAGGGACTAGCGGGAGTGAGTTGGGGGTTACGCAGTATTTT
TRBJ1-6 | TRBV10-3 | NA | TRBD1 | CATRDRTDSPLHF | TGTGCCACTAGGGACAGGACGGATTCACCCCTCCACTTT
TRBJ2-5 | TRBV12-3/TRBV12-4 | NA | NA | CASSFRGQETQYF | TGTGCCAGCAGTTTCAGGGGTCAGGAGACCCAGTACTTC
TRBJ2-1 | TRBV11-3 | NA | TRBD2 | CALGREGFLLQFF | TGTGCCCTGGGACGGGAGGGCTTTTTATTGCAGTTCTTC
TRBJ1-1 | TRBV24-1 | few | NA | CATSGSGSGTEAFF | TGTGCCACTTCCGGTTCGGGGTCCGGCACTGAAGCTTTCTTT
TRBJ1-5 | TRBV18 | NA | TRBD1 | CASSPSTGPYSNQPQHF | TGTGCCAGCTCACCATCGACAGGGCCCTATAGCAATCAGCCCCAGCATTTT
TRBJ2-1 | TRBV13 | NA | TRBD2 | CASSLSGEGYNEQFF | TGTGCCAGCAGCTTATCGGGGGAGGGCTACAATGAGCAGTTCTTC
TRBJ2-2 | TRBV28 | NA | NA | CASRGQSNTGELFF | TGTGCCAGTCGCGGACAGTCGAACACCGGGGAGCTGTTTTTT
TRBJ1-4 | TRBV9 | NA | NA | CASSATGNGAPNEKLFF | TGTGCCAGCAGCGCGACAGGAAATGGGGCACCTAATGAAAAACTGTTTTTT
TRBJ2-7 | TRBV6-5 | once | TRBD2 | CASLTLAGSYEQYF | TGTGCCAGCCTTACCCTAGCGGGGTCCTACGAGCAGTACTTC
TRBJ2-7 | TRBV5-1 | once | TRBD1 | CASSPGQGNYEQYF | TGCGCCAGCAGCCCGGGACAGGGTAATTACGAGCAGTACTTC
TRBJ2-3 | TRBV5-1 | NA | NA | CASSLAPEGITTDTQYF | TGCGCCAGCAGCTTGGCCCCCGAGGGTATCACCACAGATACGCAGTATTTT
TRBJ2-1 | TRBV4-3 | NA | TRBD2 | CASSQDGLAGANEQFF | TGCGCCAGCAGCCAGGACGGACTAGCTGGGGCCAATGAGCAGTTCTTC
TRBJ2-2 | TRBV19 | NA | NA | CATEGWELFF | TGTGCCACCGAGGGTTGGGAGCTGTTTTTT
TRBJ2-3 | TRBV5-6 | NA | TRBD1 | CASSFWLQGATDTQYF | TGTGCCAGCAGCTTCTGGCTACAGGGGGCAACAGATACGCAGTATTTT
TRBJ2-7 | TRBV5-6 | NA | TRBD1 | CASSAQTGAGYEQYF | TGTGCCAGCAGCGCCCAGACAGGGGCGGGCTACGAGCAGTACTTC
TRBJ2-7 | TRBV19 | NA | TRBD1 | CASSGTGLSYEQYF | TGTGCCAGTAGTGGGACAGGGCTCTCCTACGAGCAGTACTTC